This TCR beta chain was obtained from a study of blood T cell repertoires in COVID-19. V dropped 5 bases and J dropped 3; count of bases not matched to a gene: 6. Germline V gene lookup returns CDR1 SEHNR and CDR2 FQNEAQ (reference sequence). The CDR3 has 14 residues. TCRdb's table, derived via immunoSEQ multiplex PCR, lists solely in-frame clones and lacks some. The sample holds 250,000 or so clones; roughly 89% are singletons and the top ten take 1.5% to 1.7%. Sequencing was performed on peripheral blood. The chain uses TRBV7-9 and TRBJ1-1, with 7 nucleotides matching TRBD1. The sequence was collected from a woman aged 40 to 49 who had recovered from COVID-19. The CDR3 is CASSARQGYTEAFF. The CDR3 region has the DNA TGTGCCAGCAGCGCAAGACAGGGTTACACTGAAGCTTTCTTT. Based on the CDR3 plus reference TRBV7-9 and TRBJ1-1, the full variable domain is DTGVSQNPRHKITKRGQNVTFRCDPISEHNRLYWYRQTLGQGPEFLTYFQNEAQLEKSRLLSDRFSAERPKGSFSTLEIQRTEQGDSAMYLCASSARQGYTEAFFGQGTRLTVV.